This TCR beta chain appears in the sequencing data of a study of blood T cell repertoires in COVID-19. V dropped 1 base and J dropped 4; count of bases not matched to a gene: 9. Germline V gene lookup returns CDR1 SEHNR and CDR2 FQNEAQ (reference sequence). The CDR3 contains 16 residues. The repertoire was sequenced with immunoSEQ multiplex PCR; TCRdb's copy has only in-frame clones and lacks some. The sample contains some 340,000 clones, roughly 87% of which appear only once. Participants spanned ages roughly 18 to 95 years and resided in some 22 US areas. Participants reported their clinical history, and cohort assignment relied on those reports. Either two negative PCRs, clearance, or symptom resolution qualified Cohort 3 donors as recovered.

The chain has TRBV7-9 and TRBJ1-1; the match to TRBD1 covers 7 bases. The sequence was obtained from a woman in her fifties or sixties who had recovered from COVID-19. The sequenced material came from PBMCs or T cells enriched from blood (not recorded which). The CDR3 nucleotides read TGTGCCAGCAGCTTAGATCTACAGGGGAGGAGCACTGAAGCTTTCTTT. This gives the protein CASSLDLQGRSTEAFF.